The 22 T cell receptor beta chains below were found in one sample sequenced in a study of metastatic and nonmetastatic thyroid tumors. Prior to thyroid surgery, none of the patients had received any treatment. Using MiXCR, TCRdb reanalyzed the PCR reads. The data contain about 49,000 clones, 20% to 25% of them seen just once; the ten biggest clones take up around 4%. The source material was blood. The receptor source for this set is a female donor with papillary thyroid cancer or a benign thyroid nodule (not recorded which). Some clones in this sample may be carry-over from other donors' samples.

Many counts were recorded for this clone. The rearrangement links TRBV9 to TRBJ1-4; no firm D call. V dropped 0 bases and J dropped 10 bases, with 13 bases sitting between them. Per the germline V gene, CDR1 is SGDLS and CDR2 is YYNGEE. The CDR3 covers 14 residues. Written as DNA, the CDR3 is TGTGCCAGCAGCGTAGCCGACGATAATCGAAAACTGTTTTTT. Its translation is CASSVADDNRKLFF.

The sample holds many counts of this clone. The V and J genes are TRBV3-1 and TRBJ1-3, with D tentatively TRBD1 (5 bases). Germline V gene data show CDR1 as LGHDT and CDR2 as YNNKEL (reference sequence). This CDR3 has 18 amino acids. V lost 0 bases and J 0 bases, leaving 15 bases between the germline ends. The CDR3: CASSQDYPGGTSGNTIYF. In DNA, the CDR3 is TGTGCCAGCAGCCAAGATTATCCTGGGGGGACCTCTGGAAACACCATATATTTT.

This clone was observed many times. The CDR3, as DNA: TGTGCCAGCAGCTTCCAGGGGAACTACGAGCAGTACTTC. Translated: CASSFQGNYEQYF. J is TRBJ2-7 and V is TRBV5-6, with D maybe TRBD1 (6 bases). Between the trimmed V and J ends, which lost 2 bases and 3 bases, there was a span of 9 bases. The CDR3 loop spans 13 amino acids. The V gene's germline CDR1 is SGHDT and CDR2 YYEEEE.

This clone was observed at least ten times. V usage is TRBV9 and J usage is TRBJ2-3, with D maybe TRBD2 (6 bases). Trimming took off 0 bases at V and 3 bases at J, with 11 bases between the two ends. This CDR3 is 15 amino acids long. The V gene's germline CDR1 is SGDLS and CDR2 YYNGEE. The CDR3, as DNA: TGTGCCAGCAGCGTAGAAGGGACTCCAACAGATACGCAGTATTTT. Protein sequence: CASSVEGTPTDTQYF.

This clone came up many times. The CDR3 is CASSVAAGNTIYF. In DNA form, the CDR3 reads TGTGCCAGTAGTGTGGCAGCTGGAAACACCATATATTTT. The chain links TRBV19 to TRBJ1-3; no reliable D call. Per the germline V gene, CDR1 is LNHDA and CDR2 is SQIVND (reference sequence). The CDR3 spans 13 residues. V dropped 5 bases and J dropped 2 bases, with 7 bases sitting between them. The variable domain in full, completed from reference TRBV19 and TRBJ1-3, reads DGGITQSPKYLFRKEGQNVTLSCEQNLNHDAMYWYRQDPGQGLRLIYYSQIVNDFQKGDIAEGYSVSREKKESFPLTVTSAQKNPTAFYLCASSVAAGNTIYFGEGSWLTVV.

This clone has a count of ten or more. The chain employs TRBV28 and TRBJ2-7; maybe TRBD2 (6 bases). Trimming shortened V by 0 bases and J by 0 bases, and 12 bases separated the two germline ends. The CDR3 contains 16 residues. The germline CDR1 and CDR2 sequences are MDHEN and SYDVKM. The CDR3 DNA follows: TGTGCCAGCAGTTTATGGGCGGGCGGGAACTCCTACGAGCAGTACTTC. Amino acids: CASSLWAGGNSYEQYF.

This clone was counted many times. Other DNA sequences in this sample translate to the same CDR3. V gene TRBV20-1 combines with J gene TRBJ2-7, with TRBD2 matching over 7 bases. Trimming removed 6 bases from V and 4 bases from J; junction bases left unmatched: 12. The CDR3 is made up of 14 amino acids. Germline CDR1 and CDR2: DFQATT and SNEGSKA (reference sequence). Here the CDR3 reads CSATKVSGTYEQYF. Here the CDR3 DNA reads TGCAGTGCCACCAAGGTGAGCGGGACTTACGAGCAGTACTTC.

This clone was observed at least ten times. Sequence at one end of the junction differs from germline and may be a read error. Distinct nucleotide sequences in the sample also encode this CDR3. The V gene is TRBV30, the J gene TRBJ1-4, with no clear D. Germline V gene data show CDR1 as GTSNPN and CDR2 as SVGIG (reference sequence). The CDR3 consists of 12 residues. The CDR3 loop reads CAWSVGLEKLFF. In nucleotides, the CDR3 is TGTGCCTGGAGTGTAGGTCTGGAAAAACTGTTCTTT.

This clone was counted at least ten times. This chain joins TRBV29-1 and TRBJ2-1; 13 bases map to TRBD2. V shed 6 bases and J 3 bases; nucleotides not matched to a gene: 5. Germline V gene sequence: CDR1 SQVTM, CDR2 ANQGSEA. The CDR3 loop spans 15 amino acids. The CDR3 DNA reads TGCAGCGTGGTAGGACTAGCGGGAGACTACAATGAGCAGTTCTTC. It translates to CSVVGLAGDYNEQFF.

This clone occurred many times. The rearrangement joins TRBV20-1 to TRBJ2-3; 11 nucleotides agree with TRBD2. CDR1 and CDR2 (germline): DFQATT, SNEGSKA (reference sequence). CDR3 length: 16 amino acids. Trimming took 0 bases from V and 6 from J; bases not matched to a gene: 8. Here the CDR3 reads CSAREGLAGGPDTQYF. CDR3 in DNA: TGCAGTGCTAGAGAAGGGCTAGCGGGAGGACCCGATACGCAGTATTTT.

This clone came up many times. The chain recombines TRBV20-1 with TRBJ1-2; 7 bases fit TRBD1. The V gene's germline CDR1 is DFQATT and CDR2 SNEGSKA (reference sequence). V trimming: 6 bases; J trimming: 8 bases; junction bases outside the gene matches: 18. CDR3 length: 15 residues. In nucleotides, the CDR3 is TGCAGTGCCACCCCGCGGCCGGGACAGTGGGGGGGCTACACCTTC. Protein: CSATPRPGQWGGYTF.

The chain recombines TRBV11-2 with TRBJ2-2, with D possibly TRBD1 on 5 matching bases. V was cut by 7 bases and J by 5 bases, with 14 bases left in between. This CDR3 is 14 amino acids long. Germline CDR1 and CDR2: SGHAT and FQNNGV. The CDR3 coding sequence is TGTGCCAGCAAAAGGGGAATGGAAACCGGGGAGCTGTTTTTT. Translating it yields CASKRGMETGELFF.

The sample holds many counts of this clone. V is TRBV5-1 and J is TRBJ1-2, with a possible D match to TRBD1 (5 bases). Germline V CDR1 and CDR2: SGHRS, YFSETQ. V lost 3 bases and J lost 5, with 20 bases in between. The CDR3 sequence is 16 residues long. CDR3 coding DNA: TGCGCCAGCAGCTATACTATGGTCCCGGGGGGTTATGGCTACACCTTC. Translating gives CASSYTMVPGGYGYTF.

This clone was recorded a few times. This may be a read error, as it is one base from a much larger clone. This chain links TRBV2 with TRBJ2-1; 7 bases are shared with TRBD1. The CDR3 runs 11 residues. The germline V gene encodes CDR1 SNHLY and CDR2 FYNNEI. CDR3 in amino acids: CASRQGNDQFF. The CDR3 DNA follows: TGTGCCAGCCGACAGGGCAATGATCAGTTCTTC.

This clone occurred many times. The chain employs TRBV20-1 and TRBJ1-5; D not resolved. Between the trimmed V and J ends, which lost 6 bases and 4 bases, there was a span of 10 bases. The CDR3 extends over 12 amino acids. Germline assignment: CDR1 DFQATT and CDR2 SNEGSKA (reference sequence). This CDR3 is CSAIVGNQPQHF. CDR3 nucleotide sequence: TGCAGTGCCATAGTCGGGAATCAGCCCCAGCATTTT.

Concerning this clone: A much larger clonotype is one base distant, so this may be a read error. The chain couples TRBV11-1 to TRBJ2-3, with D hard to call. V lost 6 bases, J lost 0 bases, and 16 bases lay in between. The CDR3 has 16 amino acids. Germline V gene sequence: CDR1 SGHAT, CDR2 FQDESV (reference sequence). This CDR3 reads CASRPFQWASTDTQYF. The DNA of the CDR3 is TGTGCCAGCAGACCATTTCAGTGGGCGAGCACAGATACGCAGTATTTT.

A few counts support this clone. The V and J genes are TRBV4-2 and TRBJ2-6; D assignment may be TRBD1 or TRBD2 (5 bases each). This CDR3 contains 15 residues. V lost 0 bases and J lost 2, with 5 bases in between. Germline CDR1 is LGHNA and CDR2 is YNFKEQ. This CDR3 reads CASSQEGAGANVLTF. CDR3 bases: TGTGCCAGCAGCCAAGAGGGGGCTGGGGCCAACGTCCTGACTTTC.

The genes are TRBV20-1 and TRBJ1-2, with D perhaps TRBD1 (6 bases). Germline CDR1 DFQATT, CDR2 SNEGSKA (reference sequence). CDR3 length: 12 amino acids. In DNA, the CDR3 is TGCAGCACAAGGGGGGGCGACTATGGCTACACCTTC. Its protein is CSTRGGDYGYTF.

This clone was seen ten or more times. The chain combines TRBV2 with TRBJ1-3; no clear D. V lost 7 bases to trimming and J lost 1 base, with 14 bases between them. The CDR3 length is 15 residues. The germline V gene encodes CDR1 SNHLY and CDR2 FYNNEI. CDR3 sequence (DNA): TGTGCCAGCAAAACCTCCCGATTATCTGGAAACACCATATATTTT. It specifies CASKTSRLSGNTIYF. Full variable domain (missing parts from reference TRBV2 and TRBJ1-3): EPEVTQTPSHQVTQMGQEVILRCVPISNHLYFYWYRQILGQKVEFLVSFYNNEISEKSEIFDDQFSVERPDGSNFTLKIRSTKLEDSAMYFCASKTSRLSGNTIYFGEGSWLTVV.

Worth noting for this clone: This is likely a read error, given that the CDR3 carries no conserved phenylalanine or tryptophan at its end. The V gene is TRBV28, the J gene TRBJ2-2, with 10 bases identical to TRBD1. Germline V gives CDR1 MDHEN, CDR2 SYDVKM. V dropped 10 bases and J dropped 2; count of bases not matched to a gene: 13. This CDR3 contains 17 residues. CDR3 sequence reads: CATSNHGQGGNTGELFY. CDR3 nucleotides: TGTGCCACCAGCAATCACGGACAGGGGGGTAACACCGGGGAGCTGTTTTAT.

This clone appeared many times. V usage is TRBV7-9 and J usage is TRBJ2-7; 9 nucleotides line up with TRBD2. Losses at the gene ends were 6 bases for V and 3 bases for J; bases not matched to a gene: 9. The CDR3 spans 15 residues. Per the germline V gene, CDR1 is SEHNR and CDR2 is FQNEAQ (reference sequence). CDR3 DNA sequence: TGTGCCAGCAGACCGACAGTAGCGGGAGACTACGAGCAGTACTTC. It translates to CASRPTVAGDYEQYF.

V is TRBV20-1 and J is TRBJ2-3; TRBD2 aligns across 9 bases. CDR1 and CDR2 from the germline V gene are DFQATT and SNEGSKA (reference sequence). The CDR3 is 16 amino acids. After removal of 6 bases from V and 5 bases from J, the junction contained 15 bases not matched to a gene. The CDR3 spells CSASDPSGMVGDTQYF. In DNA, the CDR3 is TGCAGTGCCAGTGATCCTAGCGGGATGGTTGGAGATACGCAGTATTTT.